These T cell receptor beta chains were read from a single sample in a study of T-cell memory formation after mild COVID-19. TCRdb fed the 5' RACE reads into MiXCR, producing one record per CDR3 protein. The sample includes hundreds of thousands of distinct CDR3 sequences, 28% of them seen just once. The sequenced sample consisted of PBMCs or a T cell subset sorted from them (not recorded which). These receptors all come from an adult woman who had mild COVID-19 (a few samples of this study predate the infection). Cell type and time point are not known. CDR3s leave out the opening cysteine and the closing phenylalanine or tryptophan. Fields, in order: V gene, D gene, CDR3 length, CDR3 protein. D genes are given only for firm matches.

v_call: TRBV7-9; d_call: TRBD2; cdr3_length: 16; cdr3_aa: ASSPRTSGYPGHNEQF
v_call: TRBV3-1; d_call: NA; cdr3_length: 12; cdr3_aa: ASSQAYGNTEAF
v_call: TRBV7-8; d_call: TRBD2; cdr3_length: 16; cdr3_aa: ASSPGLAGTDSYNEQF
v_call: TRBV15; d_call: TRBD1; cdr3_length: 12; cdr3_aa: ATSRIDRGETQY
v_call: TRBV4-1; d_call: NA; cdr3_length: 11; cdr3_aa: ASSQESGNTIY
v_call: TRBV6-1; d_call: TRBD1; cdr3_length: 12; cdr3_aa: ASIDPQGLAEAF
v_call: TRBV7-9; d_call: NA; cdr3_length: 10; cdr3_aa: ASSLMSEGQY
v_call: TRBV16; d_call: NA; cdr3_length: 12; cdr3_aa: ASSQPGQGYGYT
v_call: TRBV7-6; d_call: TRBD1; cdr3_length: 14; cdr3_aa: ASSLGAGTGPYEQY
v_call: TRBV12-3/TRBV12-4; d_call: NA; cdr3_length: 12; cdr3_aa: ASSQLRPPREAF
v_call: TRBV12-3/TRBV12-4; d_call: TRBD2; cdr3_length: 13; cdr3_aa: ASRITGTSGVPRD
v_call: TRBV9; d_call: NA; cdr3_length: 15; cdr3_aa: ASSVTTAGTNTGELF
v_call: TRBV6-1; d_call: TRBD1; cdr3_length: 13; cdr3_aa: ASRDRALAPGELF
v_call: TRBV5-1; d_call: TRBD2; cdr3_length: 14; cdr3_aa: ASSLDTSGGTDTQY
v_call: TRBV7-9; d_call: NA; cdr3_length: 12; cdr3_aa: ASSLSVYQETQY
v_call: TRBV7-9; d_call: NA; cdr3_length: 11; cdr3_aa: ASSFTSSYEQY
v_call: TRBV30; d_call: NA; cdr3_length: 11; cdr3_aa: AWERGSSDTQY
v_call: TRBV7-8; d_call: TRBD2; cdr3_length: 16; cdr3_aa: ASSLGRTSGANTGELF
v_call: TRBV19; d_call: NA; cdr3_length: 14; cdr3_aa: ASSISLSPGANVLT
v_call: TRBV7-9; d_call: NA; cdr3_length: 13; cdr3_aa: ASSFFPSLQETQY
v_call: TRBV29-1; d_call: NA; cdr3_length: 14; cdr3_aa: SVGERWSGPNNEQF
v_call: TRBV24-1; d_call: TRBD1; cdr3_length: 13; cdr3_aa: ATSDPGQGAPEQY
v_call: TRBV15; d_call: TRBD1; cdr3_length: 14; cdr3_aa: ATSREPTGDDYGYT
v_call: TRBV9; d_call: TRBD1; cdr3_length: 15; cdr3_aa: ASSGSGTGLRGTEAF
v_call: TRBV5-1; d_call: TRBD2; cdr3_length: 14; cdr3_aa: ASSLTSGSRQETQY
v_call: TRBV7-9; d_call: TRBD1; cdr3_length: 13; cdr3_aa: ASSLLTGGNYGYT
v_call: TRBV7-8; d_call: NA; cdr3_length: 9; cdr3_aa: ASSLENEQY
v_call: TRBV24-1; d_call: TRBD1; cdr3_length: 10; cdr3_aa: ATGDRQETQY
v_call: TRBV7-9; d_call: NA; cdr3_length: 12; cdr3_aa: ASAGRATNEKLF
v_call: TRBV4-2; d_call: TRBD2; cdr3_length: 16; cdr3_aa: ASSPGYGLAGITDTQY
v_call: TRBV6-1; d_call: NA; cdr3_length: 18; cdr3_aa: ASSEPGPQPYVNSNQPQH
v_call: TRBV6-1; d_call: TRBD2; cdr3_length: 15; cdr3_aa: ASSELGGLAGQETQY
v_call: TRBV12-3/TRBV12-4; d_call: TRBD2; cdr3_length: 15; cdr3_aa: ASSSARVAGGHNEQF
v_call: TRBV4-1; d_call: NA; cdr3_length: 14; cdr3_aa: ASSQAPSVGRETQY
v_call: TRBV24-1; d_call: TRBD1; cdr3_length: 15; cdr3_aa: ATGIRDRGYSNQPQH
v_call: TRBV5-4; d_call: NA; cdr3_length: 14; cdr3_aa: ASSQRQFANTGELF
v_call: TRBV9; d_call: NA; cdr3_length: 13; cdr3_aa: ASSVRGENYNEQF
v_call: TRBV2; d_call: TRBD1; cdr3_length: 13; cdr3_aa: AEQGSQGVYNEQF
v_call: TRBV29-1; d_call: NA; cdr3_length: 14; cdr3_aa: SVEGRGFREPKTQY
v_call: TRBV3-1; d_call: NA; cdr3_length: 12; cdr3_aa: ASSQGGAWTEAF
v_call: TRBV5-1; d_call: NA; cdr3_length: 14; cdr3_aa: ASSSGSHHSYNEQF
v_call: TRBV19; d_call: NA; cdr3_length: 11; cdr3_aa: ASSLYGADTQY
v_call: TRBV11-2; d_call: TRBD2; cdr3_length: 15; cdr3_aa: ASSLRRGTSGSNEQF
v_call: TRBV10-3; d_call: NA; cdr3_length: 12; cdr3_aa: AISEDREAYEQY
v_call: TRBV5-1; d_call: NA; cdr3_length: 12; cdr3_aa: ASSLEWHTGELF
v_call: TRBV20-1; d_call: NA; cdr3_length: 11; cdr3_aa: SAETHSNQPQH
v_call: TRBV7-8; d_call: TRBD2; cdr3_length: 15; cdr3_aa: ASRNVAVGLAGYEQY
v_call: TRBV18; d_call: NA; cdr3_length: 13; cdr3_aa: ASSPPSGPQETQY
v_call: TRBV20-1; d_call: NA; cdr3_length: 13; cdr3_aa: SFSWRRGMNTEAF
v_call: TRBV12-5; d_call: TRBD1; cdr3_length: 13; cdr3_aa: ASGWTGTENNEQF
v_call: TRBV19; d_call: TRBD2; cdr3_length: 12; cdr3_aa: ASREAGGSYEQY
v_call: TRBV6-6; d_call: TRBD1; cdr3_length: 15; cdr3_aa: ASNPLGGQSSGNTIY
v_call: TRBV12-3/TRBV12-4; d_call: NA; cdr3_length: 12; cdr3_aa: ASREMANTGELF